Below are 4 T cell receptor beta chains sequenced from a single sample in a study of vaccination and CD4 T cells after COVID-19. The Oncomine TCR Beta short-read assay was applied to DNA of cultured CD4+ T cells. TCRdb analysed the PCR reads with MiXCR anew, one entry per CDR3 protein. The repertoire includes about 17,000 distinct CDR3 sequences, approximately 59% of them detected once, and roughly 5% sits in the top ten. Sample treatment: approximately nine-day PBMC culture with coronavirus spike peptide pools or control peptides (ViraFEST assay). These receptors have no identified antigens. The sample here was CD4+ T cells from blood, cultured in vitro, taken after SARS-CoV-2 vaccination. Receptor source: a human donor who had recovered from COVID-19.

This clonotype came up once. J is TRBJ2-7 and V is TRBV6-1; TRBD1 is a possible D gene (5 bases). Germline CDR1 and CDR2: MNHNS and SASEGT. V was pared by 8 bases and J by 3 bases, with 14 bases between. The CDR3 loop spans 13 amino acids. The CDR3 DNA is TGTGCCAGCTGGCGATCGGACAACTACGAGCAGTACTTC. Residues: CASWRSDNYEQYF.

The chain employs TRBV6-4 and TRBJ1-2; perhaps TRBD1 as D (5 bases). The germline CDR1 and CDR2 sequences are MRHNA and SNTAGT. V was cut by 6 bases and J by 0 bases, with 14 bases left in between. The CDR3 contains 15 residues. This chain's CDR3 is CASRRGREPNYGYTF. In nucleotides, the CDR3 is TGTGCCAGCAGGAGGGGCAGAGAACCTAACTATGGCTACACCTTC.

A few counts support this clonotype. V is TRBV6-5 and J is TRBJ1-1; a weak D match, TRBD1 (5 bases). The CDR3 is 16 residues long. The V end was cut by 2 bases, the J end by 1 base, with 14 bases between. Germline CDR1 is MNHEY and CDR2 is SVGAGI. CDR3: CASSYHLGQANTEAFF. CDR3 coding DNA: TGTGCCAGCAGTTACCATTTGGGGCAGGCGAACACTGAAGCTTTCTTT.

The chain couples TRBV7-8 to TRBJ2-1; D may be TRBD2 (5 bases). The ends were cut back, 5 bases at V and 4 bases at J, with 15 bases in the middle. CDR1 SGHVS and CDR2 FQNEAQ come from the germline V gene. The CDR3 totals 15 residues. This chain's CDR3 is CASSPQRTLYNEQFF. Written as DNA, the CDR3 is TGTGCCAGCAGCCCGCAGCGGACCCTTTACAATGAGCAGTTCTTC.